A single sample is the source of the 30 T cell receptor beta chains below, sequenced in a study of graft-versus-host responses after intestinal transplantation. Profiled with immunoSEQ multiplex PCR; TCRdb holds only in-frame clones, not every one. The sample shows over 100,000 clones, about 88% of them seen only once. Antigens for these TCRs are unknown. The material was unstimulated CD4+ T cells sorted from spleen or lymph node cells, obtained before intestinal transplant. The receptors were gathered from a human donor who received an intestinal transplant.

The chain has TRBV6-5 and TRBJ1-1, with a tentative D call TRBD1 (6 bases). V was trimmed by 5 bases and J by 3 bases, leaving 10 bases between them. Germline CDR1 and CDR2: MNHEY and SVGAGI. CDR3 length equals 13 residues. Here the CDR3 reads CASSDTGYTEAFF. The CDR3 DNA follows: TGTGCCAGCAGTGACACAGGGTACACTGAAGCTTTCTTT.

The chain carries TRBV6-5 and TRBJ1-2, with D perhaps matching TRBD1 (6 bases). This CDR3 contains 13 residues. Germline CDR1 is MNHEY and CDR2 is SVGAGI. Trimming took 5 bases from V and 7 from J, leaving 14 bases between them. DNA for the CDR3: TGTGCCAGCAGTGGGTACAGGGACCGTGGCTACACCTTC. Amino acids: CASSGYRDRGYTF.

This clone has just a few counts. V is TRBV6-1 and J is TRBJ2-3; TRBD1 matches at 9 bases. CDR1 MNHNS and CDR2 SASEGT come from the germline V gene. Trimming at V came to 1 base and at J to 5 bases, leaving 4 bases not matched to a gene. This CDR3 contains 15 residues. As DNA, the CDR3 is TGTGCCAGCAGTGAAGGTGGGACAGGGAGAGATACGCAGTATTTT. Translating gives CASSEGGTGRDTQYF.

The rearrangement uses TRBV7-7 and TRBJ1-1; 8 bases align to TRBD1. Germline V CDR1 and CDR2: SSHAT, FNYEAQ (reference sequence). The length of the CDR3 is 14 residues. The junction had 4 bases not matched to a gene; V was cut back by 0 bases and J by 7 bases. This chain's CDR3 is CASSLAGQANEAFF. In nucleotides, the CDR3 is TGTGCCAGCAGCTTAGCGGGACAGGCTAATGAAGCTTTCTTT.

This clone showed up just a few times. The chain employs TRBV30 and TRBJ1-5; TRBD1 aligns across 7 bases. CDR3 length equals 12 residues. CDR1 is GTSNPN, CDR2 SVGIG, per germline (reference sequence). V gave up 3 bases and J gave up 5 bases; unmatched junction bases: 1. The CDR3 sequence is CAWRQGYQPQHF. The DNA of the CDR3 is TGTGCCTGGAGACAGGGGTATCAGCCCCAGCATTTT.

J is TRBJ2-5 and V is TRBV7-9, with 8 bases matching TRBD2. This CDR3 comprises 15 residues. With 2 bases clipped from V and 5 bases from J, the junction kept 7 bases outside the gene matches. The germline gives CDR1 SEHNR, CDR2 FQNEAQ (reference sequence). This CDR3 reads CASSLRLGTSETQYF. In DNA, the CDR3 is TGTGCCAGCAGCTTACGACTCGGGACTAGTGAGACCCAGTACTTC.

The CDR3 coding sequence is TGTGCCAGCAGATCCGTTGGACAGGGTGCTGAAGCTTTCTTT. Amino acids: CASRSVGQGAEAFF. The chain is built from TRBV6-1 and TRBJ1-1, with 8 bases aligning to TRBD1. In germline, CDR1 is MNHNS, CDR2 SASEGT. The V segment lost 6 bases and the J segment 6 bases; nucleotides outside the gene matches: 9. The CDR3 extends over 14 amino acids.

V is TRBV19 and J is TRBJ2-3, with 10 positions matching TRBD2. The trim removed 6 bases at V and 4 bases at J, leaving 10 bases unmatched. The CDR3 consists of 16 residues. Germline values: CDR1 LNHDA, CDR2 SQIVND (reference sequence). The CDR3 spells CASSPLSGRVSDTQYF. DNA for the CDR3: TGTGCCAGTAGCCCCCTCAGCGGGAGGGTGTCAGATACGCAGTATTTT.

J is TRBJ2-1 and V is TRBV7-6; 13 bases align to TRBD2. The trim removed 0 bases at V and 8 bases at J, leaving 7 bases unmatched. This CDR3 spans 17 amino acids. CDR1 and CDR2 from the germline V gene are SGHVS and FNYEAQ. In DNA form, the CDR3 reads TGTGCCAGCAGCTTAGCCCGGACTAGCGGGAGCTTAGATGAGCAGTTCTTC. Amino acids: CASSLARTSGSLDEQFF.

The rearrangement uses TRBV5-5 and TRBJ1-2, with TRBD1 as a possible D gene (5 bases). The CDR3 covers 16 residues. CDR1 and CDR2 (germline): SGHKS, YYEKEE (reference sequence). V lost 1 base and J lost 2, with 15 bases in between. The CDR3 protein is CASSLSRRAENYGYTF. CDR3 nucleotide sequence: TGTGCCAGCAGCTTGTCTCGCAGGGCGGAAAACTATGGCTACACCTTC.

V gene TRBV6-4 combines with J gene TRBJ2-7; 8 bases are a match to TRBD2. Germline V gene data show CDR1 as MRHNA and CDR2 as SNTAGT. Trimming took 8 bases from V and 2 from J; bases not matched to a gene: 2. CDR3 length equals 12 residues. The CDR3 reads CASQGLAYEQYF. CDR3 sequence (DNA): TGTGCCAGCCAGGGACTAGCCTACGAGCAGTACTTC.

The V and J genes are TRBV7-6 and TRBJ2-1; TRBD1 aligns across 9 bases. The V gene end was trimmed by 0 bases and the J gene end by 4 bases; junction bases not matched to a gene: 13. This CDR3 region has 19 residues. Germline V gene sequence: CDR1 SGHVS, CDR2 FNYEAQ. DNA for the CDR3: TGTGCCAGCAGCTTAGCCCGACAGGGGGGGGAGATTATTTACAATGAGCAGTTCTTC. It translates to CASSLARQGGEIIYNEQFF. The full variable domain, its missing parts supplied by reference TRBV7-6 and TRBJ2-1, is GAGVSQSPRYKVTKRGQDVALRCDPISGHVSLYWYRQALGQGPEFLTYFNYEAQQDKSGLPNDRFSAERPEGSISTLTIQRTEQRDSAMYRCASSLARQGGEIIYNEQFFGPGTRLTVL.

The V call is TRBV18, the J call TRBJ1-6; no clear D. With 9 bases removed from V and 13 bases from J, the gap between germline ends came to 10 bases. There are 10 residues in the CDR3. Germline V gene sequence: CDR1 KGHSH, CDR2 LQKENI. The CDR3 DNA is TGTGCCAGTCGCCCCCCGCCCCTCCACTTT. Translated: CASRPPPLHF.

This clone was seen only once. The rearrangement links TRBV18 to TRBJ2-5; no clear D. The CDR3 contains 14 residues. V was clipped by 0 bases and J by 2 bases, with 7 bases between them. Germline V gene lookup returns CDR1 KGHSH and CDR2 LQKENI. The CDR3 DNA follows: TGTGCCAGCTCACCACCGAGCATTCAAGAGACCCAGTACTTC. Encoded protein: CASSPPSIQETQYF.

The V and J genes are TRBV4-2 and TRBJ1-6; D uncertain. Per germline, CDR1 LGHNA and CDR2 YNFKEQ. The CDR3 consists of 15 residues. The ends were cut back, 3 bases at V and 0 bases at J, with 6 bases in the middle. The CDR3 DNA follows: TGTGCCAGCAGCCAGCGATACTCCTATAATTCACCCCTCCACTTT. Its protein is CASSQRYSYNSPLHF.

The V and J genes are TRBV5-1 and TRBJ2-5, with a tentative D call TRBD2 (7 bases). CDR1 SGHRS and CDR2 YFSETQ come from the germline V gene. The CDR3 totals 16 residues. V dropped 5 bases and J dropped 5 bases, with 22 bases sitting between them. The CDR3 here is CASREAAGGRGETQYF. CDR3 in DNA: TGCGCCAGCAGGGAGGCAGCCGGGGGGCGAGGGGAGACCCAGTACTTC.

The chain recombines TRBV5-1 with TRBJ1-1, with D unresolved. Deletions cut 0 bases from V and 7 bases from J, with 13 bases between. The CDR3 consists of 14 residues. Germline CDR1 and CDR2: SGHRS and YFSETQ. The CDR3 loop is CASSLEGPPGEAFF. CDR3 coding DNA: TGCGCCAGCAGCTTGGAAGGACCGCCAGGTGAAGCTTTCTTT.

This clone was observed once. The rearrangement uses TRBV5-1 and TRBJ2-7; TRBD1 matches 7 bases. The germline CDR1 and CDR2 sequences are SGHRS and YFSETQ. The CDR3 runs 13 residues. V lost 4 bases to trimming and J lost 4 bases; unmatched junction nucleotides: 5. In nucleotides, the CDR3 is TGCGCCAGCAGCCTCAGACAGGGTTACGAGCAGTACTTC. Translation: CASSLRQGYEQYF.

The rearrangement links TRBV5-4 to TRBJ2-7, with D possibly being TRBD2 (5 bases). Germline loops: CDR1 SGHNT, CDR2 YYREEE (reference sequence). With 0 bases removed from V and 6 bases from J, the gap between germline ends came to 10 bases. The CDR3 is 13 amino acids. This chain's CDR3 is CASSLAGYSEQYF. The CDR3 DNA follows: TGTGCCAGCAGCTTGGCGGGGTACTCCGAGCAGTACTTC.

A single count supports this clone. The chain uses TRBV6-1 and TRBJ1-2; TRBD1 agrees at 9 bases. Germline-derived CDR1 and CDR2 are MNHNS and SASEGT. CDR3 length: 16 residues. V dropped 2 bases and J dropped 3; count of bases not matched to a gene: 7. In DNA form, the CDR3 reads TGTGCCAGCAGTGAAAACCGGGACAGGGTCGACTATGGCTACACCTTC. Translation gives CASSENRDRVDYGYTF.

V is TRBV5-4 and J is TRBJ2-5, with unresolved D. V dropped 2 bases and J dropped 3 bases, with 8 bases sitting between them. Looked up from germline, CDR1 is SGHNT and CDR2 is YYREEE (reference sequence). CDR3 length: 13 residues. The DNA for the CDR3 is TGTGCCAGCAGCTTTAAAGGAGAAGAGACCCAGTACTTC. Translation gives CASSFKGEETQYF.

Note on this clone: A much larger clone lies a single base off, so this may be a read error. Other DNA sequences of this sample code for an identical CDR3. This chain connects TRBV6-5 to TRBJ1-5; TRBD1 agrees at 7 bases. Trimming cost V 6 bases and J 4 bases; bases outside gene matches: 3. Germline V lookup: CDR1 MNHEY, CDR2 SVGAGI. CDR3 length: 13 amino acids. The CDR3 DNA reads TGTGCCAGCAGATGGGACAGTAATCAGCCCCAGCATTTT. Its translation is CASRWDSNQPQHF.

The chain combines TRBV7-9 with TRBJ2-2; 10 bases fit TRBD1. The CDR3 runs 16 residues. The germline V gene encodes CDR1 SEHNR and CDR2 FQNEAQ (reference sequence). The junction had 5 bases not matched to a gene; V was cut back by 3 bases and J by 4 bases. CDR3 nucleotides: TGTGCCAGCAGCTTCTTGGGACAGGGGCCCACCGGGGAGCTGTTTTTT. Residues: CASSFLGQGPTGELFF.

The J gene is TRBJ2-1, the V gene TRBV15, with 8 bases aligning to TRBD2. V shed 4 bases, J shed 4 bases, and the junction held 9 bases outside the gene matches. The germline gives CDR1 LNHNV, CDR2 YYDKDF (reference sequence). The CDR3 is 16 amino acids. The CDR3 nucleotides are TGTGCCACCAGCAATACAACGGGGGGGCAGTACAATGAGCAGTTCTTC. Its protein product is CATSNTTGGQYNEQFF.

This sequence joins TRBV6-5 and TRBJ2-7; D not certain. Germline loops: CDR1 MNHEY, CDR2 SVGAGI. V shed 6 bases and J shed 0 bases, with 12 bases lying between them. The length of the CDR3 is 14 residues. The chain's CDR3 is CASRTPSDSYEQYF. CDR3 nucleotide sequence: TGTGCCAGCAGAACTCCGAGTGACTCCTACGAGCAGTACTTC.

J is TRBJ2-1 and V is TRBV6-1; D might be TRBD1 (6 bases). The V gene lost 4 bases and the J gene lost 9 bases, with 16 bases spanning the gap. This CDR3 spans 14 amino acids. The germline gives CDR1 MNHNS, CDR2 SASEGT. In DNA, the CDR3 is TGTGCCAGCAGTGGGGAGAGACAGGTCCCTGAGCAGTTCTTC. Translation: CASSGERQVPEQFF.

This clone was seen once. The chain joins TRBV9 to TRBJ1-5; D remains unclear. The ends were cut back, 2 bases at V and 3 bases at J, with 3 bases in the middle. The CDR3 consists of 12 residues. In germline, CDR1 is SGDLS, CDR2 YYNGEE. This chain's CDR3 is CASSVNNQPQHF. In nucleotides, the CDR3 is TGTGCCAGCAGCGTCAACAATCAGCCCCAGCATTTT.

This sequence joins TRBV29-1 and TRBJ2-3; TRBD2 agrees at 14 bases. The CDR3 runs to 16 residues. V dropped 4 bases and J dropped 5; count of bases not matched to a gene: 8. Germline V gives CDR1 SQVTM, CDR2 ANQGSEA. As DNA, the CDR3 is TGCAGCGTTGGGATTCCGACTAGCGGGAGGGGAGATACGCAGTATTTT. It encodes CSVGIPTSGRGDTQYF.

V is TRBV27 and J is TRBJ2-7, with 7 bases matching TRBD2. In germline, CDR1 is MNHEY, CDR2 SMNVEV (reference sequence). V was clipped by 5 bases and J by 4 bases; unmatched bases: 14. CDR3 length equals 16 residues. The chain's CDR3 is CASSPRGPGGGYEQYF. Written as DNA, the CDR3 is TGTGCCAGCAGTCCGCGAGGACCTGGGGGGGGTTACGAGCAGTACTTC.

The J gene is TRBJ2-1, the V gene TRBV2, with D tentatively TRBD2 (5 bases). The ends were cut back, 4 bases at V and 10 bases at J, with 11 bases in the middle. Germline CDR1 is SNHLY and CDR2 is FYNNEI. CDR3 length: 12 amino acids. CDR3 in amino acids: CASSGERAEQFF. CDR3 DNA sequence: TGTGCCAGCAGTGGGGAGAGGGCGGAGCAGTTCTTC.